What follows are 14 T cell receptor beta chains derived from one specimen sequenced in a study of T cells in Graves' hyperthyroidism and ophthalmopathy. Amplification of TCR beta CDR3 regions was performed using RNA transcripts as template. The primer set for the first-round RT-PCR of the TCR CDR3 was HTBI. Via MiXCR, TCRdb re-called the multiplex PCR reads, giving one row per CDR3 protein. The repertoire holds around 600,000 distinct CDR3 sequences, with more than 15% as singletons. Sequenced sample: blood. These receptors originate from a woman between 35 and 50 years old with Graves' ophthalmopathy.

V gene TRBV6-1 combines with J gene TRBJ2-7; TRBD2 is a possible D gene (6 bases). The CDR3 is 14 amino acids. V lost 5 bases to trimming and J lost 3 bases, with 14 bases between them. Germline V gene sequence: CDR1 MNHNS, CDR2 SASEGT. The CDR3 spells CASSRASARYEQYF. In DNA, the CDR3 is TGTGCCAGCAGTCGGGCTAGCGCCCGCTACGAGCAGTACTTC.

V usage is TRBV19 and J usage is TRBJ2-3; possible D gene TRBD1, 5 bases. The CDR3 has 14 amino acids. Trimming left V 6 bases short and J 1 base short, with 11 bases between. CDR1 is LNHDA, CDR2 SQIVND, per germline (reference sequence). This chain's CDR3 is CASRRLGGTDTQYF. CDR3 coding DNA: TGTGCCAGTAGGAGGTTAGGGGGCACAGATACGCAGTATTTT.

This clonotype was seen many times. The chain is built from TRBV12-3 or TRBV12-4 and TRBJ1-2, with D tentatively TRBD1 (6 bases). This CDR3 is 14 amino acids long. The germline V and J ends were trimmed by 7 bases and 5 bases, with 17 bases remaining between them. The CDR3 protein is CASTATGPMYGYTF. For the CDR3, the DNA is TGTGCCAGCACCGCTACAGGGCCCATGTATGGCTACACCTTC.

This clonotype has only a few counts. The gene calls are TRBV11-2 and TRBJ2-3, with D hard to call. Trimming took 8 bases from V and 0 from J, leaving 15 bases between them. Germline CDR1 is SGHAT and CDR2 is FQNNGV. The CDR3 loop spans 15 amino acids. The CDR3 DNA is TGTGCCAGCTCGGCCGTCCCCCTAAGCACAGATACGCAGTATTTT. Translated, it gives CASSAVPLSTDTQYF.

This clonotype was found a few times. The rearrangement links TRBV6-2 or TRBV6-3 to TRBJ1-2; D uncertain. V was shortened by 6 bases and J by 4 bases, with 15 bases between the two germline ends. The CDR3 has 14 amino acids. Germline-derived CDR1 and CDR2 are MNHEY and SVGEGT. CDR3 DNA sequence: TGTGCCAGCAGCCCCCCAGAGACCAGCTATGGCTACACCTTC. Translation: CASSPPETSYGYTF.

This clonotype turned up a few times. J is TRBJ2-5 and V is TRBV7-6; the D is unclear. Germline values: CDR1 SGHVS, CDR2 FNYEAQ. This CDR3 is 12 amino acids long. With 2 bases removed from V and 5 bases from J, the gap between germline ends came to 6 bases. The CDR3 DNA reads TGTGCCAGCAGCTTATGGGTTGAGACCCAGTACTTC. Encoded protein: CASSLWVETQYF.

This clonotype was picked up one time. The V call is TRBV19, the J call TRBJ2-2; TRBD2 aligns across 14 bases. Germline V lookup: CDR1 LNHDA, CDR2 SQIVND (reference sequence). This CDR3 contains 16 residues. After removal of 5 bases from V and 8 bases from J, the junction contained 7 bases not matched to a gene. CDR3 in DNA: TGTGCCAGTAGTCCACGGACTAGCGGGAGGATAGGGGAGCTGTTTTTT. Translation: CASSPRTSGRIGELFF. The full variable domain, in which reference TRBV19 and TRBJ2-2 provide the parts outside the CDR3, is DGGITQSPKYLFRKEGQNVTLSCEQNLNHDAMYWYRQDPGQGLRLIYYSQIVNDFQKGDIAEGYSVSREKKESFPLTVTSAQKNPTAFYLCASSPRTSGRIGELFFGEGSRLTVL.

This clonotype has a count of ten or more. The chain employs TRBV6-1 and TRBJ1-1; D is unclear. Germline values: CDR1 MNHNS, CDR2 SASEGT. The CDR3 is 13 residues long. V was cut by 6 bases and J by 1 base, with 9 bases left in between. This CDR3 is CASSQTSNTEAFF. CDR3 sequence (DNA): TGTGCCAGCAGCCAAACATCGAACACTGAAGCTTTCTTT.

This clonotype was counted ten times or more. The chain has TRBV20-1 and TRBJ2-1; TRBD2 agrees at 10 bases. Germline assignment: CDR1 DFQATT and CDR2 SNEGSKA (reference sequence). J gave up 2 bases and V 5 bases, and 12 bases lay outside the gene matches. CDR3 length: 17 amino acids. CDR3: CSAPGRLAGATYNEQFF. In nucleotides, the CDR3 is TGCAGTGCTCCAGGGAGGCTAGCGGGGGCCACCTACAATGAGCAGTTCTTC.

The chain joins TRBV7-9 to TRBJ2-2; the D gene is possibly TRBD2 (5 bases). V was trimmed by 5 bases and J by 7 bases, leaving 11 bases between them. This CDR3 spans 13 amino acids. Germline V CDR1 and CDR2: SEHNR, FQNEAQ (reference sequence). The CDR3 protein is CASSPIRDGELFF. In nucleotides, the CDR3 is TGTGCCAGCAGCCCCATCCGGGACGGGGAGCTGTTTTTT.

V and J are TRBV20-1 and TRBJ1-5, with unresolved D. The CDR3 is 17 residues long. Trimming took 0 bases from V and 4 from J, leaving 19 bases between them. The germline CDR1 and CDR2 sequences are DFQATT and SNEGSKA (reference sequence). CDR3 amino acids: CSARDNHRGGRNQPQHF. In DNA, the CDR3 is TGCAGTGCTAGAGACAACCACCGGGGAGGGAGAAATCAGCCCCAGCATTTT.

This sequence joins TRBV6-1 and TRBJ1-5; possibly TRBD1 for D (6 bases). Looked up from germline, CDR1 is MNHNS and CDR2 is SASEGT. The CDR3 is made up of 13 amino acids. V lost 8 bases and J 5 bases, leaving 13 bases between the germline ends. The CDR3 DNA is TGTGCCAGCCAAAGACAGGCTGATCAGCCCCAGCATTTT. It specifies CASQRQADQPQHF.

This clonotype was picked up many times. This sequence joins TRBV3-1 and TRBJ1-3; D remains unclear. The V gene lost 3 bases and the J gene lost 4 bases, with 4 bases spanning the gap. This CDR3 has 12 amino acids. Per germline, CDR1 LGHDT and CDR2 YNNKEL (reference sequence). CDR3 sequence reads: CASSHGGNTIYF. CDR3 DNA: TGTGCCAGCAGCCATGGCGGAAACACCATATATTTT.

This clonotype was detected many times. J is TRBJ2-1 and V is TRBV11-2, with no clear D. The CDR3 has 14 amino acids. V was clipped by 0 bases and J by 6 bases, with 9 bases between them. Per the germline V gene, CDR1 is SGHAT and CDR2 is FQNNGV. CDR3 sequence (DNA): TGTGCCAGCAGCTTAGATAGTCTAGTCAATGAGCAGTTCTTC. Its protein is CASSLDSLVNEQFF.